A selection of T cell receptor beta chains follows, all from one sample in a study of human T cells and chemical hapten exposure. TCRdb re-called the RACE reads through MiXCR, storing one row per CDR3 protein. In the table there are over 70,000 distinct CDR3 sequences, roughly 10% of which are singletons. The starting material was whole blood, obtained in connection with sensitization to the hapten diphenylcyclopropenone (DPC). The receptor source for this set is a man younger than 30 with alopecia areata. Some clones in this sample may be carry-over from other donors' samples. Both conserved end residues are part of each CDR3. The D gene is left open where the match is weak. Not every row has a clone size; where given, it reads once, few, many or a size class.

many	TRBJ1-4	TRBV5-1	TRBD1	TGCGCCAGCAGCCCCCGCGGGGGGACAGCGTATGAAAAACTGTTTTTT	CASSPRGGTAYEKLFF
.	TRBJ2-4	TRBV2	.	TGTGCCAGCAGTGAGGACAGTATAGCCAAAAACATTCAGTACTTC	CASSEDSIAKNIQYF
many	TRBJ2-5	TRBV7-3	.	TGTGCCAGCAGCCCAGAGGACCGAGAGACCCAGTACTTC	CASSPEDRETQYF
many	TRBJ2-7	TRBV14	.	TGTGCCAGCAGCCAAGAGCAGGGTTACGAGCAGTACTTC	CASSQEQGYEQYF
few	TRBJ2-2	TRBV5-8	TRBD1	TGTGCCAGCAGGCCGACAGGGAGCGGGGAGCTGTTTTTT	CASRPTGSGELFF
many	TRBJ2-2	TRBV20-1	.	TGCAGTGCTAGAGTCGCCTGGGCCGACACCGGGGAGCTGTTTTTT	CSARVAWADTGELFF
once	TRBJ2-7	TRBV20-1	.	TGCAGTGCTAGAATGCGGGTGAGCTCCTACGAGCAGTACTTC	CSARMRVSSYEQYF
few	TRBJ2-1	TRBV6-2/TRBV6-3	TRBD2	TGTGCCAGCAGTCCATTAAGGACTAGAGGCGGACATGAGCAGTTCTTC	CASSPLRTRGGHEQFF
few	TRBJ2-1	TRBV9	.	TGTGCCAGCAGCGCAACGCAATGGACGGTTACCTACAATGAGCAGTTCTTC	CASSATQWTVTYNEQFF
many	TRBJ2-7	TRBV4-1	TRBD1	TGCGCCAGCAGCCAAGTTGGACAGGTATACGAGCAGTACTTC	CASSQVGQVYEQYF